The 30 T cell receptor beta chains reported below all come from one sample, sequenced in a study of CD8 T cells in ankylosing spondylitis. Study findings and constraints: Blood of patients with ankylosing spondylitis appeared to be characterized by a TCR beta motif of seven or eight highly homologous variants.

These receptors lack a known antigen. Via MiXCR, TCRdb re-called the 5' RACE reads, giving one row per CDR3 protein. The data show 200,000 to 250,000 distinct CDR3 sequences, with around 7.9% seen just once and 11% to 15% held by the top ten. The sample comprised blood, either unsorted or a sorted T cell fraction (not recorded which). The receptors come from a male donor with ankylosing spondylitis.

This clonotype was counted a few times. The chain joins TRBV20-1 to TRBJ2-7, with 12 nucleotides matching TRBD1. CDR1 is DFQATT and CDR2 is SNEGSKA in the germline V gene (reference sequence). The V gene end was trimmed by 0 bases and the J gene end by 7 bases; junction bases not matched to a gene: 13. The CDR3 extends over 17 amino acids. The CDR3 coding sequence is TGCAGTGCTAGAGATATTCGGGGACAGGGGGCAGTTTGGGAGCAGTACTTC. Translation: CSARDIRGQGAVWEQYF.

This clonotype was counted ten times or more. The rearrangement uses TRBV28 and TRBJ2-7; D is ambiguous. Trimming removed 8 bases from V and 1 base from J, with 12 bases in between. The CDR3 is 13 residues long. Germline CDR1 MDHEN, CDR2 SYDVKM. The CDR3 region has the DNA TGTGCCAGCGAAACGGATAGATCCTACGAGCAGTACTTC. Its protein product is CASETDRSYEQYF.

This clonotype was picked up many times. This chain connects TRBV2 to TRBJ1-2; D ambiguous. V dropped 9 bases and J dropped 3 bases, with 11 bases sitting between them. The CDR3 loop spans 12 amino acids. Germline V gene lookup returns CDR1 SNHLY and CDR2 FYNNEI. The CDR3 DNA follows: TGTGCCAGGAAGAATAGGTACTATGGCTACACCTTC. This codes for CARKNRYYGYTF.

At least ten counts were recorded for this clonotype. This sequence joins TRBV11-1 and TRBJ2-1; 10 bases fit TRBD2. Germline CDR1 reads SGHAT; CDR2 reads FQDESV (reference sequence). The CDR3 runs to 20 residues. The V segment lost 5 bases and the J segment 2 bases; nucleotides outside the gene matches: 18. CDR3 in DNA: TGTGCCAGCAGCCTCGCGGTAGCGGGAGGAACCTTTGCCCCCTACAATGAGCAGTTCTTC. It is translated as CASSLAVAGGTFAPYNEQFF.

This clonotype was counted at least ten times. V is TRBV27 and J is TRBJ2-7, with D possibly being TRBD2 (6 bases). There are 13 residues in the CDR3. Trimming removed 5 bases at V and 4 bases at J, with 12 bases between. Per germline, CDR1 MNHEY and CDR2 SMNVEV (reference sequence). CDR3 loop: CASSPRGGYEQYF. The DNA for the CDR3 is TGTGCCAGCAGTCCCCGTGGGGGGTACGAGCAGTACTTC.

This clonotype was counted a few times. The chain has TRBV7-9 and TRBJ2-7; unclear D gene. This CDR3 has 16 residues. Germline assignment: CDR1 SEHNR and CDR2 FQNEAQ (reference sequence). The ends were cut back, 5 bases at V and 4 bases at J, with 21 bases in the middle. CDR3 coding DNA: TGTGCCAGCAGCCCTTTACTTAGGGTAAAATCGTACGAGCAGTACTTC. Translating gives CASSPLLRVKSYEQYF. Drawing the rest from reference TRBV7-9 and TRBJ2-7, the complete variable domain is DTGVSQNPRHKITKRGQNVTFRCDPISEHNRLYWYRQTLGQGPEFLTYFQNEAQLEKSRLLSDRFSAERPKGSFSTLEIQRTEQGDSAMYLCASSPLLRVKSYEQYFGPGTRLTVT.

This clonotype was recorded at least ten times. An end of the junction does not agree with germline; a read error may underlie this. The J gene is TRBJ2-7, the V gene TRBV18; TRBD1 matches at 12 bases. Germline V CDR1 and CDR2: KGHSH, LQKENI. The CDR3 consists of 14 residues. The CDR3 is CASSPGQGAYEQYF. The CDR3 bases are TGCGCCAGCAGCCCGGGACAGGGGGCTTACGAGCAGTACTTC.

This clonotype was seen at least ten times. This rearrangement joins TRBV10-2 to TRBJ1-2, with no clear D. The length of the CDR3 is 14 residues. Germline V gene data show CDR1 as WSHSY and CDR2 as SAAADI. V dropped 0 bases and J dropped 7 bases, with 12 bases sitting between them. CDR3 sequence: CASSESTPRSGYTF. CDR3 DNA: TGCGCCAGCAGTGAGTCGACCCCAAGGTCTGGCTACACCTTC.

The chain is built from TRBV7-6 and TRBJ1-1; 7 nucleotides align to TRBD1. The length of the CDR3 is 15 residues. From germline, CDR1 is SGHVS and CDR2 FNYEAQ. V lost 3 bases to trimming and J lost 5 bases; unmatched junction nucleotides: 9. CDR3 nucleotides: TGTGCCAGCAGCTTCGGACAGGCCGGGGGAACTGAAGCTTTCTTT. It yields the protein CASSFGQAGGTEAFF.

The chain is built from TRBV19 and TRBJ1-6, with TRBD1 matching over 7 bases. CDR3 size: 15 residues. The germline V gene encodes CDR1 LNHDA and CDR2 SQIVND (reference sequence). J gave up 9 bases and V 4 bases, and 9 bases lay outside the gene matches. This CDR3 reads CASSTRQGRGSPLHF. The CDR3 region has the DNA TGTGCCAGTAGTACTCGACAGGGTCGAGGTTCACCCCTCCACTTT.

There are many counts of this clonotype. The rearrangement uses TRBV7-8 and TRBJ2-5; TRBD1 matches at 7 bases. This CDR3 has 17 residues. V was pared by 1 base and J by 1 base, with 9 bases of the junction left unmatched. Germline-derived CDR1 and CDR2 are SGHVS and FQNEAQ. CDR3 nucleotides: TGTGCCAGCAGCTTAGATAGAATAGGGACAGCCCAAGAGACCCAGTACTTC. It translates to CASSLDRIGTAQETQYF. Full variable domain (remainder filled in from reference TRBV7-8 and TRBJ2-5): GAGVSQSPRYKVAKRGQDVALRCDPISGHVSLFWYQQALGQGPEFLTYFQNEAQLDKSGLPSDRFFAERPEGSVSTLKIQRTQQEDSAVYLCASSLDRIGTAQETQYFGPGTRLLVL.

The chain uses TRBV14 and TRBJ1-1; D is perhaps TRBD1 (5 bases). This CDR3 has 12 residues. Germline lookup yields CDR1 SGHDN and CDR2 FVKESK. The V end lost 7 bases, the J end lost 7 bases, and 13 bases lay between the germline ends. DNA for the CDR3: TGTGCCAGCACGCTTGGGACGGTTGAAGCTTTCTTT. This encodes CASTLGTVEAFF.

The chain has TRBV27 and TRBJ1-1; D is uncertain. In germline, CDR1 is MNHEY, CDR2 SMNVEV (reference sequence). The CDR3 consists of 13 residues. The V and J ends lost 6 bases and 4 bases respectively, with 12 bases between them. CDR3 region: CASSWAHTTEAFF. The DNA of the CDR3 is TGTGCCAGCAGCTGGGCGCACACCACTGAAGCTTTCTTT.

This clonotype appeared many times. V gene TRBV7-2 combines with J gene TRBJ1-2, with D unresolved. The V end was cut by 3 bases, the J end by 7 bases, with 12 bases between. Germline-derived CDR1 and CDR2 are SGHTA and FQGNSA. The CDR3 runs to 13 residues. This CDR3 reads CASSLPGSVGYTF. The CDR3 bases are TGTGCCAGCAGCTTGCCAGGCTCCGTTGGCTACACCTTC.

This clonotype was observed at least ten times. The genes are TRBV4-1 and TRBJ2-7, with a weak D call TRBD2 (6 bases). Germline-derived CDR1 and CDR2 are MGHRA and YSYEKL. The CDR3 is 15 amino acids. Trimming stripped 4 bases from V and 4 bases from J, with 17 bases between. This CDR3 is CASSLGGQGKYEQYF. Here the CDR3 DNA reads TGCGCCAGCAGCCTCGGGGGTCAGGGCAAGTACGAGCAGTACTTC.

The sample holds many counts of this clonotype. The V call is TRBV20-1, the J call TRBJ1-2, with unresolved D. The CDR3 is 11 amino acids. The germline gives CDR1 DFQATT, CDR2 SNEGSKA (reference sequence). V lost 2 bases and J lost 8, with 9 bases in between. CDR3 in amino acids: CSARLGAGYTF. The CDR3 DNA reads TGCAGTGCTAGACTGGGCGCGGGCTACACCTTC.

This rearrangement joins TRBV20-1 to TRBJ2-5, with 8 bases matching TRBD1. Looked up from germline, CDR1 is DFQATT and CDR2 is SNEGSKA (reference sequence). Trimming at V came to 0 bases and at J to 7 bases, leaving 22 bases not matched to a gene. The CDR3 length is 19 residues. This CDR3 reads CSARDYGQDRVDPIGTQYF. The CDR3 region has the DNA TGCAGTGCTAGAGATTATGGACAGGACAGGGTCGACCCGATCGGGACCCAGTACTTC.

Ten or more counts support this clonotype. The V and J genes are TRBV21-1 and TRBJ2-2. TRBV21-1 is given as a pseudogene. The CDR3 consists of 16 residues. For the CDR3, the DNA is TGTGCCAGCAGCTCCCCGCAGGGTCCGGACACCGGGGAGCTGTTTTTT. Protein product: CASSSPQGPDTGELFF.

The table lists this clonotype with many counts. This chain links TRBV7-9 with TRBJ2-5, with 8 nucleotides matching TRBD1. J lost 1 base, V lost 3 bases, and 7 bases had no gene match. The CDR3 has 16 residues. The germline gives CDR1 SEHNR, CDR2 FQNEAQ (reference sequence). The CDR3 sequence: CASSLQGAGTQETQYF. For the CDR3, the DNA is TGTGCCAGCAGCTTGCAGGGGGCAGGAACCCAAGAGACCCAGTACTTC.

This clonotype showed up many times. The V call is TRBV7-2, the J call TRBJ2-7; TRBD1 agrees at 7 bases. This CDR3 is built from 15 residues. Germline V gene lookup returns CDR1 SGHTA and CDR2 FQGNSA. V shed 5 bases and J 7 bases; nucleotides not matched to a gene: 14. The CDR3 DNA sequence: TGTGCCAGCAGCCCCACACAGGGGTCCCTAAGGGAGCAGTACTTC. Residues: CASSPTQGSLREQYF.

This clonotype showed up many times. The CDR3 reads CASSLGDRRGEQFF. DNA of the CDR3: TGTGCCAGCAGTTTAGGCGACCGGAGGGGTGAGCAGTTCTTC. This chain joins TRBV27 and TRBJ2-1, with a possible D match to TRBD2 (6 bases). The germline CDR1 and CDR2 sequences are MNHEY and SMNVEV (reference sequence). CDR3 length: 14 amino acids. V was pared by 2 bases and J by 9 bases, with 14 bases between.

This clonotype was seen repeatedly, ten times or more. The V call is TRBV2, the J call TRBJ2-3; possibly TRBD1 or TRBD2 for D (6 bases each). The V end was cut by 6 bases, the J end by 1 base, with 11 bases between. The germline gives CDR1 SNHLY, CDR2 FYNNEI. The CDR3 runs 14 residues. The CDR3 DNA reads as TGTGCCAGCAGCGGGGGCTACCGCACAGATACGCAGTATTTT. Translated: CASSGGYRTDTQYF.

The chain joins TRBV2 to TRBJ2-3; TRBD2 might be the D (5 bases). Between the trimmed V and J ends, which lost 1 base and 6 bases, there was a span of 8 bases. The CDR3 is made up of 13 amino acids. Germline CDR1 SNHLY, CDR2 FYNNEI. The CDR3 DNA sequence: TGTGCCAGCAGTGAAGGAGCTAGCGATACGCAGTATTTT. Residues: CASSEGASDTQYF.

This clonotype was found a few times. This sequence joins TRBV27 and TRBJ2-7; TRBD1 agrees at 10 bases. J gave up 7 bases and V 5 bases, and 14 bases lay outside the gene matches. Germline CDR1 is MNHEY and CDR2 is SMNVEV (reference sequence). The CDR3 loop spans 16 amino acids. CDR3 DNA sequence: TGTGCCAGCAGTACCAGAGACAGGGGGCTCGCTGGGGAGCAGTACTTC. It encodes CASSTRDRGLAGEQYF.

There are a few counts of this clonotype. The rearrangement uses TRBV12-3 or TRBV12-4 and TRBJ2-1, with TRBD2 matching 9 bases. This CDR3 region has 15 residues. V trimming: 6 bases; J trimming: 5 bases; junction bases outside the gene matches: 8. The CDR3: CASRPPAGGDNEQFF. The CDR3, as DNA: TGTGCCAGCAGGCCACCAGCGGGAGGTGACAATGAGCAGTTCTTC.

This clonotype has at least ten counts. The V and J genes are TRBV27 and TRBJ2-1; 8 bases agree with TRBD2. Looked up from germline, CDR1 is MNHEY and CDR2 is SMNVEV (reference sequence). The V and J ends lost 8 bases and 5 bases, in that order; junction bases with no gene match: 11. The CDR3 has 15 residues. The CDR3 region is CASYPRTSSNNEQFF. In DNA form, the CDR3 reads TGTGCCAGCTACCCCCGGACTAGCAGTAACAATGAGCAGTTCTTC.

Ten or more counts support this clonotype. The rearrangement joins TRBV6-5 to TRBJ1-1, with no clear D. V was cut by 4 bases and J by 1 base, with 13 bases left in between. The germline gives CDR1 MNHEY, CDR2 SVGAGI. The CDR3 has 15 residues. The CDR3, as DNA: TGTGCCAGCAGTTCTGAACGGGAACGGAACACTGAAGCTTTCTTT. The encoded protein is CASSSERERNTEAFF.

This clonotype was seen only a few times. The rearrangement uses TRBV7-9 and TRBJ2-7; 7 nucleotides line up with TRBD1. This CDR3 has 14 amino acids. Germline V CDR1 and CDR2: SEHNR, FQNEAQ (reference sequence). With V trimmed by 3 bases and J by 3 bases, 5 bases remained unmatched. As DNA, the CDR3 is TGTGCCAGCAGCTTTAGGGACAGAGACTACGAGCAGTACTTC. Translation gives CASSFRDRDYEQYF.

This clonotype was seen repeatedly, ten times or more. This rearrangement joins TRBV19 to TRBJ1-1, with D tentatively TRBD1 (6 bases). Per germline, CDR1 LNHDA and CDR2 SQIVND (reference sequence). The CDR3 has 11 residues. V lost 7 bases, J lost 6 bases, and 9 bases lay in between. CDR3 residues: CASIRGPEAFF. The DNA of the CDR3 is TGTGCCAGTATCAGGGGTCCTGAAGCTTTCTTT.

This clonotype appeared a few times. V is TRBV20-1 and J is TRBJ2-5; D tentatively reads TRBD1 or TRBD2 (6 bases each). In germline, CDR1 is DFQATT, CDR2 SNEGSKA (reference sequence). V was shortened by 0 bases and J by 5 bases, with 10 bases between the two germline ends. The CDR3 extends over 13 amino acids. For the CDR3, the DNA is TGCAGTGCTAGAGAGAGGAGGGGGGAGACCCAGTACTTC. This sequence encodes CSARERRGETQYF.